This TCR beta chain is drawn from a study of regulatory T cells in long-lasting Graves disease. This clonotype was recorded a few times. Germline is not matched at one junction end, which may reflect a read error. Germline V gene data show CDR1 as KGHSH and CDR2 as LQKENI. This CDR3 spans 14 amino acids. Investigators prepared the TCR beta libraries by applying iRepertoire HTBI primers and Arm-PCR of CDR3 regions. MiXCR, applied by TCRdb to the multiplex PCR reads, yields one record per CDR3 protein. The sample has about half a million distinct CDR3 sequences, around 12% seen once. As for time point: newly diagnosed GD, antithyroid drugs for less than 3 months. The TCR library used RNA extracted from PBMCs. Criteria from the American Thyroid Association guidelines were applied to diagnose Graves' disease. These same records also appear under a second study, on T cells in Graves' hyperthyroidism and ophthalmopathy. That work states: An initial round of RT-PCR targeting the TCR CDR3 relied on the HTBI primer set. Model predictions of ophthalmopathy came a median around 6.5 months before onset.

J is TRBJ1-4 and V is TRBV18; no clear D gene. The source was peripheral blood mononuclear cells (PBMCs), collected at new diagnosis, from a patient treated with antithyroid drugs. This receptor was obtained from a woman in her twenties or thirties with Graves disease. The DNA for the CDR3 is TGTGCCAGCTCACCATCGGCAGCGAATGGAAAACTGTTTTTT. Its translation is CASSPSAANGKLFF.